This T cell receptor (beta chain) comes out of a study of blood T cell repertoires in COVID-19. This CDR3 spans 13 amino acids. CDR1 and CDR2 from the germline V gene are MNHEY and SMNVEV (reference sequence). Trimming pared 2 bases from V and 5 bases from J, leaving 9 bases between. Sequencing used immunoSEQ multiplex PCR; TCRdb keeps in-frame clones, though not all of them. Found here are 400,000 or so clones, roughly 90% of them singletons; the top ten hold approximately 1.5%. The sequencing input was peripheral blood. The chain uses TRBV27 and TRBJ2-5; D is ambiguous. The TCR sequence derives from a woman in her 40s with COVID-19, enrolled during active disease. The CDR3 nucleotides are TGTGCCAGCAGTTTACTGAGGTCGGAGACCCAGTACTTC. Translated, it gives CASSLLRSETQYF.